Below, one T cell receptor beta chain is given with its context. The antigen remains unidentified. Losses at the gene ends were 4 bases for V and 6 bases for J; bases not matched to a gene: 4. The V gene's germline CDR1 is LNHDA and CDR2 SQIVND (reference sequence). There are 15 residues in the CDR3. This sample is part of a study of cytomegalovirus exposure and HLA in healthy donors. On the study more broadly: An earlier analysis identified under 130 million unique TCR beta sequences in some 170 million T cells.

Study-wide points: Immune exposure information available was restricted to CMV serostatus.

PCR primers comprised 60 Vbeta and 13 Jbeta primers. Clones were sequenced by immunoSEQ multiplex PCR, and TCRdb holds only the in-frame ones, with some missing. The sample lists 150,000 to 200,000 clones; roughly 81% were seen once. This clonotype was sampled from a girl between 5 and 17 years old in good health and CMV-seropositive. Sequencing was done on a sample of PBMCs. The V and J genes are TRBV19 and TRBJ2-3; 13 positions agree with TRBD2. DNA of the CDR3: TGTGCCAGTAGTACCCGGACTAGCGGGGGCGATACGCAGTATTTT. Amino acids: CASSTRTSGGDTQYF.